Sequencing of this T cell receptor beta chain was carried out in a study of blood T cells in healthy people across ages. Next came a second PCR, run for about 7 to 12 cycles, which used a sample-barcoded 5' primer along with a J-beta primer mix. TCRdb used MiXCR to reprocess the 5' RACE reads, holding one entry per CDR3 protein. This sample has 720,000 or so distinct CDR3 sequences; approximately 40% occur once, and the top ten carry around 30%. This clonotype was picked up a small number of times. Its antigen is currently unknown. Every donor provided 9.5 to 10 milliliters of peripheral blood. General observations from the study: Naive CD4+ cells and diversity were both higher in long-lived donors than in aged donors. Unsorted PBMC material precluded a definitive naive versus antigen-experienced comparison.

What was sequenced was blood. The receptor was isolated from a man at least 80 years old in good health.

The CDR3 sequence: CSARDPGEPQNIQYF. The CDR3 bases are TGCAGTGCTAGAGATCCCGGAGAGCCCCAAAACATTCAGTACTTC. The chain joins TRBV20-1 to TRBJ2-4; no firm D call. The CDR3 has 15 amino acids. The germline V gene has CDR1 DFQATT and CDR2 SNEGSKA (reference sequence). Trimming took off 0 bases at V and 5 bases at J, with 14 bases between the two ends.